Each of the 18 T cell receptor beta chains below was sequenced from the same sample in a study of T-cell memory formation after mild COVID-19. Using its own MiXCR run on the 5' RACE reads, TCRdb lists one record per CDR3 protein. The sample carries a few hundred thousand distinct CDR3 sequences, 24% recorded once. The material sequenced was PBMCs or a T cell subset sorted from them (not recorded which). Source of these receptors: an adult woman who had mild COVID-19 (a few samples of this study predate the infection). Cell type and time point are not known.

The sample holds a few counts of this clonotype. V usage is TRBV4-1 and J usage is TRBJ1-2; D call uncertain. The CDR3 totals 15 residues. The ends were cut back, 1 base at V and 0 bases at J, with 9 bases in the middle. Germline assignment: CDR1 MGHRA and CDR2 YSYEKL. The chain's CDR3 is CASSQVASANYGYTF. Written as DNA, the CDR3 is TGCGCCAGCAGCCAAGTTGCGAGTGCTAACTATGGCTACACCTTC.

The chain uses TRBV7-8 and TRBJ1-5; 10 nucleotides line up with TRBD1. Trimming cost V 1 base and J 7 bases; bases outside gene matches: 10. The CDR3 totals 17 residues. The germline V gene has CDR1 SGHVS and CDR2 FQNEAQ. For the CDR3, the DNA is TGTGCCAGCAGCTTAGATTCCGGGACAGGGGTTTACCAGCCCCAGCATTTT. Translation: CASSLDSGTGVYQPQHF.

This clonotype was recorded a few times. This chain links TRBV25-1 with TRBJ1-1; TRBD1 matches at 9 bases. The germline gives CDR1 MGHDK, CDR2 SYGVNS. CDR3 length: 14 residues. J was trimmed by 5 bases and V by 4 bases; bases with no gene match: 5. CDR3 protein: CASSGGTGTTEAFF. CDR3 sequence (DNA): TGTGCCAGCAGTGGGGGGACAGGGACGACTGAAGCTTTCTTT.

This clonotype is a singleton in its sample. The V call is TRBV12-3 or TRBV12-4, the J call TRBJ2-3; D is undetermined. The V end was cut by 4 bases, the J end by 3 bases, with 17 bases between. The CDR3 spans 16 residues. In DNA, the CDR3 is TGTGCCAGCAGTTCACCCGCAGTCGTGGGAACAGATACGCAGTATTTT. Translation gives CASSSPAVVGTDTQYF.

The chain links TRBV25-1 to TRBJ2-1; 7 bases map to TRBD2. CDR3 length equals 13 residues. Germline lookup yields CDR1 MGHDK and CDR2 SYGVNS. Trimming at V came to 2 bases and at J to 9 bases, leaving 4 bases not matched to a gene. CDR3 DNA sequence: TGTGCCAGCAGTGAACTTTGGGGGGGTGAGCAGTTCTTC. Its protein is CASSELWGGEQFF.

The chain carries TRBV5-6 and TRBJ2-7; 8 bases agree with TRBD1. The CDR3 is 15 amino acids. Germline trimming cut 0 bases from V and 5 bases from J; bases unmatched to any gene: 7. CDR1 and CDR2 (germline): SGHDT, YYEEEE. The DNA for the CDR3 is TGTGCCAGCAGCTTGGTGGCCAGGGGGCTGGACGAGCAGTACTTC. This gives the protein CASSLVARGLDEQYF.

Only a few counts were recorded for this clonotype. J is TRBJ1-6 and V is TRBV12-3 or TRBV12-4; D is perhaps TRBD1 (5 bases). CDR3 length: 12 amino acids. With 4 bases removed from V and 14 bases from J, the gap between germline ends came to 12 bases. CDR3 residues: CASSWQGGSLHF. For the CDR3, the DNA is TGTGCCAGCAGTTGGCAGGGAGGATCCCTCCACTTT.

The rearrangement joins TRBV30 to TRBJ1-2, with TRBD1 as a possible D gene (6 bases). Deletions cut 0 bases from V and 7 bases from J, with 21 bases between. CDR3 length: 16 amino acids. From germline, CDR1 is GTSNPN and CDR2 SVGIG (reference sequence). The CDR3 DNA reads TGTGCCTGGAGTGTTCGGTCCTATGGGGGGCGGCGTGGCTACACCTTC. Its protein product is CAWSVRSYGGRRGYTF.

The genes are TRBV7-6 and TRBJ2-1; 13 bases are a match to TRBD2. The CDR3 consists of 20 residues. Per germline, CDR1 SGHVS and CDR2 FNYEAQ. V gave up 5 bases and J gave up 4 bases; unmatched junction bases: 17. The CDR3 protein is CASSQTWTSGGSRNYNEQFF. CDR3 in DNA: TGTGCCAGCAGCCAGACTTGGACTAGCGGGGGAAGCCGAAATTACAATGAGCAGTTCTTC.

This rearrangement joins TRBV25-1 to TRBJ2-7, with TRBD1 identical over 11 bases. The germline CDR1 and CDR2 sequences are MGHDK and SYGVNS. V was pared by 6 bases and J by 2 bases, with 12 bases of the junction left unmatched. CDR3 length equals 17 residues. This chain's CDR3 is CASSAPRDRGDPYEQYF. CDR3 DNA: TGTGCCAGCAGCGCCCCGCGGGACAGGGGGGACCCCTACGAGCAGTACTTC.

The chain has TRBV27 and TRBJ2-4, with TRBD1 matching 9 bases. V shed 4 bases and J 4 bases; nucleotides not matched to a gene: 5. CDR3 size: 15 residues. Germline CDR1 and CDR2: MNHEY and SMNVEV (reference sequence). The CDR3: CASSSAGTGKNIQYF. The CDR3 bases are TGTGCCAGCAGTTCAGCGGGGACAGGGAAAAACATTCAGTACTTC.

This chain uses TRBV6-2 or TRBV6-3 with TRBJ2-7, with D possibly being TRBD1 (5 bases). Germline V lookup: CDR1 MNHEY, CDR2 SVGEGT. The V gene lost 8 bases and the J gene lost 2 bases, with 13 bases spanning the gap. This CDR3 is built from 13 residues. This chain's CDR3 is CASRVDTAYEQYF. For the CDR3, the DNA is TGTGCCAGCCGCGTGGACACAGCCTACGAGCAGTACTTC.

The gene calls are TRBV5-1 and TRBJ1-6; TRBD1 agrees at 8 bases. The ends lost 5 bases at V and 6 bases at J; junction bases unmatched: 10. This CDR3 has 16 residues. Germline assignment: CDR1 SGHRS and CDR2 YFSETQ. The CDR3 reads CASRDSGTGGNSPLHF. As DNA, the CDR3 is TGCGCCAGCAGAGACTCCGGGACAGGTGGTAATTCACCCCTCCACTTT. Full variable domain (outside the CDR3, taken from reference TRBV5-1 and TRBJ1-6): KAGVTQTPRYLIKTRGQQVTLSCSPISGHRSVSWYQQTPGQGLQFLFEYFSETQRNKGNFPGRFSGRQFSNSRSEMNVSTLELGDSALYLCASRDSGTGGNSPLHFGNGTRLTVT.

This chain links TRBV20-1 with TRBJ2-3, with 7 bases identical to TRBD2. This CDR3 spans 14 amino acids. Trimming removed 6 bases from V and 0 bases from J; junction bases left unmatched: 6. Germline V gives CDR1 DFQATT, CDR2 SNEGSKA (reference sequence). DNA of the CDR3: TGCAGTGCCGCCATCGGGGGGAGCACAGATACGCAGTATTTT. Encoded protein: CSAAIGGSTDTQYF.

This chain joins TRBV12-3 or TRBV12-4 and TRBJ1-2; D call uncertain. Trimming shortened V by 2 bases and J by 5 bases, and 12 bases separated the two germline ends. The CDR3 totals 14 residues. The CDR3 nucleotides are TGTGCCAGCAGTTTACGCGACCTGGGGTATGGCTACACCTTC. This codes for CASSLRDLGYGYTF.

The CDR3 DNA follows: TGTGCCAGCAGTTACTCACTGCTTACGAACACCGGGGAGCTGTTTTTT. Amino acids: CASSYSLLTNTGELFF. The chain carries TRBV12-3 or TRBV12-4 and TRBJ2-2; no firm D call. The V gene lost 4 bases and the J gene lost 0 bases, with 12 bases spanning the gap. The CDR3 is made up of 16 amino acids.

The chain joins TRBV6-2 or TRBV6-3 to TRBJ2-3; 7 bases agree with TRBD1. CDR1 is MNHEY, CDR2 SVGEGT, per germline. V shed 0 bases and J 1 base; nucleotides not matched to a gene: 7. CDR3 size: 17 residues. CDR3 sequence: CASSYSVGQARTDTQYF. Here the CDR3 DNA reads TGTGCCAGCAGTTACTCGGTAGGACAGGCCCGCACAGATACGCAGTATTTT.

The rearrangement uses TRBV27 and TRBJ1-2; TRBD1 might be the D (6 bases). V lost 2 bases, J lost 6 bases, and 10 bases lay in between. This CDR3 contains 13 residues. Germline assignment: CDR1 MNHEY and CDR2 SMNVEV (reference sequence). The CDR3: CASSLGGIDGYTF. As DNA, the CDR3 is TGTGCCAGCAGTTTAGGGGGCATCGATGGCTACACCTTC.